These T cell receptor beta chains were read from a single sample in a study of cytomegalovirus exposure and HLA in healthy donors. Profiled with immunoSEQ multiplex PCR; TCRdb holds only in-frame clones, not every one. The sample has some 140,000 clones, roughly 77% seen once; the top ten hold about 3%. Sequencing used PBMCs. These TCRs come from a female donor in good health and CMV-seronegative. The CDR3 runs from the conserved cysteine through the conserved F or W. The D gene is left open where the match is weak. Some rows have no size entry. The others give once, few or many, or a class for an expanded clone.

D,V,J,size,CDR3,DNA
TRBD1,TRBV6-5,TRBJ1-5,few,CRSNRGLGNQPQHF,TGTAGAAGTAACAGGGGATTGGGCAATCAGCCCCAGCATTTT
TRBD1,TRBV20-1,TRBJ1-1,.,CSAGTEKAFF,TGCAGTGCCGGGACAGAAAAAGCTTTCTTT
.,TRBV30,TRBJ1-3,.,CAWWPRAGNTIYF,TGTGCCTGGTGGCCGAGGGCTGGAAACACCATATATTTT
TRBD1,TRBV27,TRBJ1-1,.,CASRPTGVIAEAFF,TGTGCCAGCAGGCCGACAGGGGTTATCGCTGAAGCTTTCTTT
TRBD2,TRBV9,TRBJ2-3,.,CASSSLAGGYTDTQYF,TGTGCCAGCAGCTCCCTAGCGGGAGGGTACACAGATACGCAGTATTTT
TRBD2,TRBV9,TRBJ2-3,.,CASKGSGASTDTQYF,TGTGCCAGCAAGGGGAGCGGGGCAAGCACAGATACGCAGTATTTT
.,TRBV7-2,TRBJ2-7,.,CASSLEVGLVNYEQYF,TGTGCCAGCAGCTTAGAAGTAGGACTGGTGAACTACGAGCAGTACTTC
TRBD2,TRBV29-1,TRBJ2-2,.,CSVNFGRRLAGGHTGELFF,TGCAGCGTTAATTTTGGTAGGAGACTAGCGGGGGGGCACACCGGGGAGCTGTTTTTT
.,TRBV11-2,TRBJ1-1,.,CASSLAAPRQLSNTEAFF,TGTGCCAGCAGCTTAGCAGCTCCGCGACAGCTATCGAACACTGAAGCTTTCTTT
.,TRBV6-1,TRBJ2-1,.,CASSPYGNEQFF,TGTGCCAGCAGTCCCTACGGGAATGAGCAGTTCTTC
.,TRBV21-1,TRBJ2-7,.,CASSKSRGVTYEQYF,TGTGCCAGCAGCAAATCGCGGGGAGTTACCTACGAGCAGTACTTC
.,TRBV7-2,TRBJ1-2,.,CASSLRTRAYGYTF,TGTGCCAGCAGCCTCCGGACTCGGGCCTATGGCTACACCTTC
TRBD1,TRBV7-9,TRBJ1-4,.,CASSWGQGRNEKLFF,TGTGCCAGCAGCTGGGGACAGGGGAGGAATGAAAAACTGTTTTTT
TRBD1,TRBV10-3,TRBJ1-2,.,CAISPAYSPRTGGGYGYTF,TGTGCCATCAGTCCAGCCTACTCCCCTAGGACAGGGGGCGGCTATGGCTACACCTTC
.,TRBV4-3,TRBJ1-4,.,CASSPGAGGKEKLFF,TGCGCCAGCAGCCCTGGTGCGGGAGGGAAAGAAAAACTGTTTTTT
.,TRBV11-3,TRBJ1-2,once,CASSLGPKKKYGYTF,TGTGCCAGCAGCTTAGGGCCGAAGAAGAAGTATGGCTACACCTTC
.,TRBV27,TRBJ1-2,.,CASSLGGGAGYGYTF,TGTGCCAGCAGTTTAGGGGGTGGGGCGGGGTATGGCTACACCTTC
.,TRBV29-1,TRBJ2-3,.,CSVDSGTDTQYF,TGCAGCGTTGACAGCGGCACAGATACGCAGTATTTT
.,TRBV28,TRBJ1-1,.,CASSSGASGAFF,TGTGCCAGCAGCTCTGGGGCCTCTGGGGCTTTCTTT
.,TRBV5-1,TRBJ2-7,.,CASSLAEDGAKQYF,TGCGCCAGCAGCTTGGCCGAGGATGGAGCGAAGCAGTACTTC
.,TRBV19,TRBJ2-6,.,CASSGGDGISGANVLTF,TGTGCCAGTAGTGGAGGGGACGGGATCTCTGGGGCCAACGTCCTGACTTTC
TRBD1,TRBV9,TRBJ2-2,.,CASSVRGQGAFLTGELFF,TGTGCCAGCAGCGTAAGGGGACAGGGGGCTTTTCTGACCGGGGAGCTGTTTTTT
TRBD1,TRBV7-2,TRBJ1-5,.,CASSSPGGQPQHF,TGTGCCAGCAGCTCCCCAGGGGGACAGCCCCAGCATTTT
TRBD1,TRBV29-1,TRBJ1-1,few,CSVTTGGAGEAFF,TGCAGCGTGACTACAGGGGGCGCCGGAGAAGCTTTCTTT
.,TRBV7-2,TRBJ1-2,few,CASSRTREVGYTF,TGTGCCAGCAGCCGGACGAGGGAGGTTGGCTACACCTTC
.,TRBV2,TRBJ1-2,.,CASSDATIYGYTF,TGTGCCAGCAGTGACGCTACGATCTATGGCTACACCTTC
.,TRBV6-5,TRBJ2-5,.,CASSYFAGRETQYF,TGTGCCAGCAGTTACTTTGCGGGAAGGGAGACCCAGTACTTC
.,TRBV28,TRBJ1-2,.,CASLPGIAGNYGYTF,TGTGCCAGCCTCCCCGGGATCGCCGGAAATTATGGCTACACCTTC